What follows describes a single TCR beta chain. This sample was included in a study of blood T cell repertoires in COVID-19. Germline V CDR1 and CDR2: MNHEY, SMNVEV (reference sequence). The CDR3 extends over 17 amino acids. J gave up 5 bases and V 6 bases, and 11 bases lay outside the gene matches. Original processing methods: Nucleated cell counts were estimated from reference gene primer amplification. This table comes from immunoSEQ multiplex PCR, and its TCRdb copy is limited to in-frame clones, with some not included. V and J calls and clone size are as listed in that table; D and trimming were resolved from the DNA. In the table there are about 170,000 clones, under 90% of which are singletons.

The chain is built from TRBV27 and TRBJ2-4; 12 bases are a match to TRBD2. The sample taken for sequencing was peripheral blood. The TCR comes from a woman between 70 and 85 years old with COVID-19, enrolled during active disease. The CDR3 nucleotides are TGTGCCAGCAGGCCCGGGACTAGCGGGCCGGGGGAAAACATTCAGTACTTC. Encoded protein: CASRPGTSGPGENIQYF.